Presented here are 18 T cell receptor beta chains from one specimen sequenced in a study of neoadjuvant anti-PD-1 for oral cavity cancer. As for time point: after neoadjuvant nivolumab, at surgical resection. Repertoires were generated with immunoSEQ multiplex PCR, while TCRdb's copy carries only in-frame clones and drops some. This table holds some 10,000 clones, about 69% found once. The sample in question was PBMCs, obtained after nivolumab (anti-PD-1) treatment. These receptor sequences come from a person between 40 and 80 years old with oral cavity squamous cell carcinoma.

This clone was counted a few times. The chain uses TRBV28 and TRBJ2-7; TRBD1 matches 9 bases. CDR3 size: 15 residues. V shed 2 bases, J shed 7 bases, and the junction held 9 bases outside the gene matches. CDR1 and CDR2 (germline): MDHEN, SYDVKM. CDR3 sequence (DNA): TGTGCCAGCAGTTTAGAGGGGACAGGGTCGGGTGAGCAGTACTTC. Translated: CASSLEGTGSGEQYF.

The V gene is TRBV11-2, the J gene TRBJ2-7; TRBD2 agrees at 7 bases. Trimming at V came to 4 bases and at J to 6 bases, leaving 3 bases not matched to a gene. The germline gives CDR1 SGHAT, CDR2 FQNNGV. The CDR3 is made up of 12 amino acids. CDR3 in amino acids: CASSSTSVEQYF. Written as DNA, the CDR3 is TGTGCCAGCAGCTCTACTAGCGTCGAGCAGTACTTC.

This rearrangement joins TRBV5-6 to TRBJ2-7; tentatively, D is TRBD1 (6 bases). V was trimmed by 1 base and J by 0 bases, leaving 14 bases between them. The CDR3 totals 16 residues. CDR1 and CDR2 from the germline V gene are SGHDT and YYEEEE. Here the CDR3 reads CASSLPNRADSYEQYF. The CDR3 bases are TGTGCCAGCAGCTTGCCCAACAGGGCCGACTCCTACGAGCAGTACTTC.

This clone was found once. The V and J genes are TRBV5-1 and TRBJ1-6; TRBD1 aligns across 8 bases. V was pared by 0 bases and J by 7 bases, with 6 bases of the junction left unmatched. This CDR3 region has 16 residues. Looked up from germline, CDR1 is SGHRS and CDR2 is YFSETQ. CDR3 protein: CASSLEGRGLNSPLHF. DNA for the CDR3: TGCGCCAGCAGCTTGGAAGGCAGGGGGCTGAATTCACCCCTCCACTTT.

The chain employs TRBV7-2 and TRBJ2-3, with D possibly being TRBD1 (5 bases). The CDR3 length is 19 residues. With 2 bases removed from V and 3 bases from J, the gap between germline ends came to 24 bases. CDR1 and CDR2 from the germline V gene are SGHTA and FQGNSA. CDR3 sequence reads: CASSLRRRWGPSLTDTQYF. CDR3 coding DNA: TGTGCCAGCAGCTTAAGACGGCGATGGGGCCCAAGCCTTACAGATACGCAGTATTTT.

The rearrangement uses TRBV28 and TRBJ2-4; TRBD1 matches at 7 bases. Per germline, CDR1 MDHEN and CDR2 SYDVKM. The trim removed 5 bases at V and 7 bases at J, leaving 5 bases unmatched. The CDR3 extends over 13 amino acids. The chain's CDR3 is CASSPDRENIQYF. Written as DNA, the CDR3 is TGTGCCAGCAGTCCAGACAGGGAGAACATTCAGTACTTC.

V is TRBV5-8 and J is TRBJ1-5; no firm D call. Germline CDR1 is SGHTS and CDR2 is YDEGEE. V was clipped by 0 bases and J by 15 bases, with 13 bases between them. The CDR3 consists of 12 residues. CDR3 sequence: CASSLDRSIRHF. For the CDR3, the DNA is TGTGCCAGCAGCTTGGATCGGTCTATAAGGCATTTT.

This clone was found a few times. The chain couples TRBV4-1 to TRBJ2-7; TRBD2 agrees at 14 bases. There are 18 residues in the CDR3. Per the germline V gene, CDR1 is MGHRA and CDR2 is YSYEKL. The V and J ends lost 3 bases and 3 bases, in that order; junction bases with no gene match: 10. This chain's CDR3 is CASSQVSGTSGRFYEQYF. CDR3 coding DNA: TGCGCCAGCAGCCAGGTATCCGGGACTAGCGGGAGATTCTACGAGCAGTACTTC.

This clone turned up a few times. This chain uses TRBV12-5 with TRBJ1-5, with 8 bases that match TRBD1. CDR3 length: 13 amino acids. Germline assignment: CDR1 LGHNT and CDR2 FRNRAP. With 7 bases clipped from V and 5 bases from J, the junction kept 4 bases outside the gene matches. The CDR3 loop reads CASEQGGHQPQHF. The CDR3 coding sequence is TGTGCTAGTGAACAGGGGGGGCATCAGCCCCAGCATTTT. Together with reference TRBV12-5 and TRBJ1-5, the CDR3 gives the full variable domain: DARVTQTPRHKVTEMGQEVTMRCQPILGHNTVFWYRQTMMQGLELLAYFRNRAPLDDSGMPKDRFSAEMPDATLATLKIQPSEPRDSAVYFCASEQGGHQPQHFGDGTRLSIL.

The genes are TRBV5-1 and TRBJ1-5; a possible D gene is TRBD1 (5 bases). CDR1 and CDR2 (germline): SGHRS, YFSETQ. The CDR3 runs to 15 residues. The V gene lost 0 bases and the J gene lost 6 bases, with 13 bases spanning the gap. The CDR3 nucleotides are TGCGCCAGCAGCTTGGAAGGAGGGACTGGTCAGCCCCAGCATTTT. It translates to CASSLEGGTGQPQHF. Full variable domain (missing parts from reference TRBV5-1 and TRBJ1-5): KAGVTQTPRYLIKTRGQQVTLSCSPISGHRSVSWYQQTPGQGLQFLFEYFSETQRNKGNFPGRFSGRQFSNSRSEMNVSTLELGDSALYLCASSLEGGTGQPQHFGDGTRLSIL.

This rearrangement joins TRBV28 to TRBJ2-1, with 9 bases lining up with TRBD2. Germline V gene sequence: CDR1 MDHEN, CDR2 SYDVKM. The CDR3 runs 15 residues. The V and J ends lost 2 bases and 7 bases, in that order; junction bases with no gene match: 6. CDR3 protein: CASSLGGLAGNEQFF. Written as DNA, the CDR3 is TGTGCCAGCAGTTTAGGGGGACTAGCAGGAAATGAGCAGTTCTTC.

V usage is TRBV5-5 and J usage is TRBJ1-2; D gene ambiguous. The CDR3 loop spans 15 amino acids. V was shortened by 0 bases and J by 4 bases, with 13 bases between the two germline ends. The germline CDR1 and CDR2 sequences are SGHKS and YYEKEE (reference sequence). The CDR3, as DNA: TGTGCCAGCAGCTTGGTTGCAGGAATTCCCTATGGCTACACCTTC. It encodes CASSLVAGIPYGYTF.

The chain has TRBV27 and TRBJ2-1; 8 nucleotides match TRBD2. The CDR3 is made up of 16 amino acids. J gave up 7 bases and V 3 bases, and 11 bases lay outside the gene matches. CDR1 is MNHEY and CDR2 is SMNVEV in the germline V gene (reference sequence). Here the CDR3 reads CASSLPPSGFRNEQFF. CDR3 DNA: TGTGCCAGCAGTTTGCCCCCTAGCGGGTTTCGGAATGAGCAGTTCTTC.

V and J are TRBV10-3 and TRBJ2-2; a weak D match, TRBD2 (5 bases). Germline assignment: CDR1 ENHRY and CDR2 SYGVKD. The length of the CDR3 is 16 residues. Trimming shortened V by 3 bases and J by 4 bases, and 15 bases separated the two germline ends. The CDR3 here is CAISDPGKGSTGELFF. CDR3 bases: TGTGCCATCAGTGACCCGGGGAAGGGAAGCACCGGGGAGCTGTTTTTT.

The CDR3 is CASSLRPGTTNEKLFF. The CDR3 DNA reads as TGTGCCAGCAGCTTACGTCCAGGGACAACTAATGAAAAACTGTTTTTT. The rearrangement uses TRBV7-8 and TRBJ1-4, with D possibly TRBD1 on 5 matching bases. Germline-derived CDR1 and CDR2 are SGHVS and FQNEAQ. The CDR3 extends over 16 amino acids. Trimming shortened V by 2 bases and J by 0 bases, and 10 bases separated the two germline ends. The full variable domain, rest sourced from reference TRBV7-8 and TRBJ1-4, is GAGVSQSPRYKVAKRGQDVALRCDPISGHVSLFWYQQALGQGPEFLTYFQNEAQLDKSGLPSDRFFAERPEGSVSTLKIQRTQQEDSAVYLCASSLRPGTTNEKLFFGSGTQLSVL.

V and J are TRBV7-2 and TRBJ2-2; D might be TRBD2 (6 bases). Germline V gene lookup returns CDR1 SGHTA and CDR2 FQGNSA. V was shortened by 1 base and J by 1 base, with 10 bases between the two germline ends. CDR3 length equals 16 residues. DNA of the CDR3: TGTGCCAGCAGCTTAGAGGCTAGCGTGAACACCGGGGAGCTGTTTTTT. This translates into CASSLEASVNTGELFF.

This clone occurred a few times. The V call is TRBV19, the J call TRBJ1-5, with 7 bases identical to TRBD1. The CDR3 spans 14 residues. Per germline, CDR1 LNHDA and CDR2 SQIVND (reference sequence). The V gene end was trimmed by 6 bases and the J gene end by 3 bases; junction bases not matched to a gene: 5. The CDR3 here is CASSQGQLNQPQHF. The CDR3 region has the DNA TGTGCCAGTAGCCAGGGACAGCTCAATCAGCCCCAGCATTTT.

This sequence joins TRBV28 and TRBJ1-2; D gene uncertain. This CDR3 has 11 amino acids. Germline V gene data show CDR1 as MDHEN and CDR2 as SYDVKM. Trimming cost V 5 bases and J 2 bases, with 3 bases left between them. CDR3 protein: CASSINYGYTF. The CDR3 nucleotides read TGTGCCAGCAGTATCAACTATGGCTACACCTTC.